The present T cell receptor (beta chain) was sequenced within a study of cytotoxic CD8 clonotypes in ibrutinib-treated CLL. General study findings and limits: Few clonotypes were public, and these shrank or held steady under treatment.

Here immunoSEQ multiplex PCR was the method, and the copy in TCRdb shows in-frame clones only, minus some. This table has fewer than 85,000 clones, 70% to 80% appearing once. Remarks on this clone: Its specificity is unknown.

The CDR3 extends over 12 amino acids. Germline-derived CDR1 and CDR2 are SGHTA and FQGNSA. V was cut by 1 base and J by 10 bases, with 9 bases left in between. The sample consisted of PBMCs, taken after 12 months of ibrutinib treatment. V gene TRBV7-2 combines with J gene TRBJ2-3, with a possible D match to TRBD2 (5 bases). The sequence was collected from a human donor with chronic lymphocytic leukemia. The CDR3 DNA reads as TGTGCCAGCAGCTTAGGTGGAGCGGCGCAGTATTTT. As protein: CASSLGGAAQYF.